This entry lists 14 T cell receptor beta chains sequenced from one sample in a study of persistence of HIV-infected CD4 T cells. This was the immunoSEQ version 4 assay in survey mode. Sequencing was performed with immunoSEQ multiplex PCR; in TCRdb, only in-frame clones are kept and a portion is missing. Of approximately 31,000 clones in the sample, roughly 82% were seen once. Cells were stimulated with CMV-infected fibroblast lysates at approximately 10 ug/mL. CD40L-negative CD69-negative CD45RO-high memory CD4+ T cells were sorted as populations depleted of antigen-responding cells. The antigens for these receptors are not known. This sample comprised CD4+ T cells sorted from PBMCs after 18-hour stimulation, obtained from a patient who received antiretroviral therapy. These receptors came from an adult woman with HIV who was CMV-seropositive.

The chain joins TRBV18 to TRBJ1-3; D perhaps matches TRBD1 (6 bases). This CDR3 is built from 14 residues. V lost 2 bases and J 1 base, leaving 6 bases between the germline ends. Germline V lookup: CDR1 KGHSH, CDR2 LQKENI. This chain's CDR3 is CASSPDRSGNTIYF. The DNA for the CDR3 is TGTGCCAGCTCACCAGACAGGTCTGGAAACACCATATATTTT.

Of note for this clone: The same CDR3 can be traced to other DNA sequences in this sample. V gene TRBV19 combines with J gene TRBJ1-1; possible D gene TRBD1, 6 bases. V was clipped by 5 bases and J by 4 bases, with 14 bases between them. The CDR3 consists of 14 residues. Per the germline V gene, CDR1 is LNHDA and CDR2 is SQIVND (reference sequence). CDR3 amino acids: CASSSRTEGTEAFF. As DNA, the CDR3 is TGTGCCAGTAGTTCAAGGACAGAGGGCACTGAAGCTTTCTTT.

The chain has TRBV30 and TRBJ1-1; D may be TRBD1 (5 bases). Germline V gene lookup returns CDR1 GTSNPN and CDR2 SVGIG (reference sequence). This CDR3 contains 12 residues. V lost 3 bases, J lost 8 bases, and 13 bases lay in between. This CDR3 reads CAWRRSEGEAFF. CDR3 nucleotides: TGTGCCTGGAGACGGTCCGAGGGGGAAGCTTTCTTT. Full variable domain (outside the CDR3, taken from reference TRBV30 and TRBJ1-1): SQTIHQWPATLVQPVGSPLSLECTVEGTSNPNLYWYRQAAGRGLQLLFYSVGIGQISSEVPQNLSASRPQDRQFILSSKKLLLSDSGFYLCAWRRSEGEAFFGQGTRLTVV.

The CDR3 DNA reads as TGTGCCAGCTCACCAACAGGGAACACTGAAGCTTTCTTT. It encodes CASSPTGNTEAFF. The chain has TRBV18 and TRBJ1-1; D perhaps matches TRBD1 (5 bases). V dropped 2 bases and J dropped 1 base, with 5 bases sitting between them. Germline CDR1 reads KGHSH; CDR2 reads LQKENI. This CDR3 spans 13 amino acids.

J is TRBJ1-1 and V is TRBV18, with a weak D call TRBD1 (6 bases). The CDR3 covers 14 residues. The germline V gene has CDR1 KGHSH and CDR2 LQKENI. Trimming took off 3 bases at V and 3 bases at J, with 11 bases between the two ends. CDR3: CASSPEGGDTEAFF. Written as DNA, the CDR3 is TGTGCCAGCTCACCTGAGGGGGGGGACACTGAAGCTTTCTTT.

This chain joins TRBV10-2 and TRBJ2-3; 7 bases are a match to TRBD2. The V segment lost 6 bases and the J segment 9 bases; nucleotides outside the gene matches: 6. The CDR3 has 12 residues. Germline V CDR1 and CDR2: WSHSY, SAAADI. CDR3 residues: CASRDTSETQYF. In DNA, the CDR3 is TGCGCCAGCAGGGACACTAGCGAGACGCAGTATTTT.

V gene TRBV4-1 combines with J gene TRBJ1-6; 7 bases line up with TRBD1. The CDR3 contains 14 residues. CDR1 and CDR2 (germline): MGHRA, YSYEKL. J gave up 13 bases and V 1 base, and 7 bases lay outside the gene matches. The chain's CDR3 is CASSQGQGDRPLHF. The CDR3 DNA sequence: TGCGCCAGCAGCCAAGGCCAGGGGGATCGGCCCCTCCACTTT.

The chain employs TRBV16 and TRBJ1-4; D uncertain. Trimming left V 0 bases short and J 12 bases short, with 17 bases between. Germline CDR1 KGHSY, CDR2 FQNENV. The CDR3 length is 15 residues. The CDR3 DNA is TGTGCCAGCAGCCAATCCACAGTTAGAGGTGGGGAACTGTTTTTT. Translation gives CASSQSTVRGGELFF.

V is TRBV19 and J is TRBJ2-4, with D perhaps TRBD1 (6 bases). The length of the CDR3 is 17 residues. Germline loops: CDR1 LNHDA, CDR2 SQIVND (reference sequence). V was cut by 8 bases and J by 0 bases, with 20 bases left in between. CDR3: CASRPGGQSLAKNIQYF. The CDR3, as DNA: TGTGCCAGTCGACCGGGCGGACAGTCCCTAGCCAAAAACATTCAGTACTTC.

The chain uses TRBV14 and TRBJ1-2, with D unclear. The V end lost 0 bases, the J end lost 3 bases, and 17 bases lay between the germline ends. Germline lookup yields CDR1 SGHDN and CDR2 FVKESK. This CDR3 has 17 residues. The CDR3 sequence is CASSQEKTGRLDYGYTF. DNA for the CDR3: TGTGCCAGCAGCCAAGAAAAGACCGGACGTCTCGACTATGGCTACACCTTC.

V usage is TRBV5-8 and J usage is TRBJ1-3; D not resolved. Germline assignment: CDR1 SGHTS and CDR2 YDEGEE. This CDR3 has 14 amino acids. The V and J ends lost 0 bases and 3 bases respectively, with 7 bases between them. The CDR3 region has the DNA TGTGCCAGCAGCTTGGGGACTGGTGGAAACACCATATATTTT. Translating gives CASSLGTGGNTIYF. The full variable domain, with the rest looked up from reference TRBV5-8 and TRBJ1-3, is EAGVTQSPTHLIKTRGQQATLRCSPISGHTSVYWYQQALGLGLQFLLWYDEGEERNRGNFPPRFSGRQFPNYSSELNVNALELEDSALYLCASSLGTGGNTIYFGEGSWLTVV.

The rearrangement joins TRBV5-1 to TRBJ1-2, with a possible D match to TRBD1 (5 bases). The V end lost 3 bases, the J end lost 7 bases, and 10 bases lay between the germline ends. Looked up from germline, CDR1 is SGHRS and CDR2 is YFSETQ. The CDR3 runs 12 residues. This chain's CDR3 is CASSSRGGGYTF. The CDR3 DNA is TGCGCCAGCAGCTCCCGCGGGGGTGGCTACACCTTC.

CDR3 DNA: TGTGCCAGCAGCTTTACGACTAACTCTGGAAACACCATATATTTT. Amino acid sequence: CASSFTTNSGNTIYF. The chain recombines TRBV5-5 with TRBJ1-3; no clear D. CDR3 size: 15 residues. Germline V lookup: CDR1 SGHKS, CDR2 YYEKEE (reference sequence). V was trimmed by 2 bases and J by 0 bases, leaving 9 bases between them.

This chain joins TRBV7-3 and TRBJ2-2; 7 positions match TRBD1. Germline values: CDR1 SGHTA, CDR2 FQGTGA. There are 16 residues in the CDR3. V lost 2 bases, J lost 1 base, and 4 bases stayed unmatched. CDR3 sequence (DNA): TGTGCCAGCAGCTTAGAAACAGGGGTGAACACCGGGGAGCTGTTTTTT. Encoded protein: CASSLETGVNTGELFF.